This TCR beta chain emerged from a study of Ad26.COV2.S vaccination and SARS-CoV-2 variants. Study-wide background: Doses of Ad26.COV2.S were injected into muscle once or twice, 56 days apart. General study findings and limits: Vaccinees reportedly had broad spike-specific CD8+ and CD4+ T cell responses. Vaccinated individuals (as opposed to placebo recipients) had higher spike-specific TCR breadth. In TCR breadth and depth analyses, total T cell responses may have been underestimated.

On this clone itself: The antigen is not known.

Treatment: around 19 received Ad26.COV2.S at low or high dose, single or two shots; about 5 received placebo; per-sample allocation not given. At day 63 after the first vaccine or placebo injection, samples were drawn. Trimming cost V 1 base and J 0 bases, with 13 bases left between them. CDR3 length: 17 amino acids. CDR1 is SGHVS, CDR2 FNYEAQ, per germline. The data were produced by immunoSEQ multiplex PCR, yet TCRdb's version contains in-frame clones alone and is incomplete. The repertoire holds roughly 250,000 clones, with roughly 89% as singletons. This clonotype was sampled from a person between 18 and 59 years old who received the Ad26.COV2.S COVID-19 vaccine or a placebo. The sample here was peripheral blood, taken in a trial of Ad26.COV2.S vaccine versus placebo. This chain joins TRBV7-6 and TRBJ1-3, with unresolved D. The CDR3 loop reads CASSLGPQRYSGNTIYF. The CDR3 DNA reads as TGTGCCAGCAGCTTAGGTCCCCAGAGATACTCTGGAAACACCATATATTTT.